These T cell receptor beta chains were read from a single sample in a study of shared clonotypes between healthy human individuals. Some clones are missing from TCRdb's copy, which holds only in-frame ones; the method was immunoSEQ multiplex PCR. The sample yields millions of clones, roughly 94% seen once. Sequencing input: naive CD4+ T cells sorted from blood. Every receptor here comes from a man aged 18 to 30 in good health. Both conserved end residues are part of each CDR3. D genes are given only for firm matches. A row's size may be missing; if present it is once, few, many or a size class.

J gene | CDR3 length | D gene | clone size | V gene | CDR3 protein | CDR3 DNA
TRBJ2-7 | 15 | TRBD2 | - | TRBV5-5 | CASTAWQAGGGEQYF | TGTGCCAGCACCGCTTGGCAAGCGGGGGGTGGCGAGCAGTACTTC
TRBJ2-7 | 15 | TRBD2 | - | TRBV10-2 | CASSGGAGGGYEQYF | TGCGCCAGCAGTGGGGGAGCGGGGGGGGGCTACGAGCAGTACTTC
TRBJ2-7 | 14 | TRBD1 | once | TRBV6-5 | CASIKDRVSHEQYF | TGTGCCAGCATTAAGGACAGGGTCTCCCACGAGCAGTACTTC
TRBJ1-4 | 14 | TRBD1 | once | TRBV6-6 | CASERDRANEKLFF | TGTGCCAGCGAGAGGGACAGGGCCAATGAAAAACTGTTTTTT
TRBJ1-1 | 12 | - | - | TRBV14 | CASSIGQFEAFF | TGTGCCAGCAGCATCGGACAGTTTGAAGCTTTCTTT
TRBJ2-4 | 14 | TRBD1 | - | TRBV19 | CASSQQGSKNIQYF | TGTGCCAGTAGTCAACAGGGGTCCAAAAACATTCAGTACTTC
TRBJ2-1 | 18 | TRBD2 | - | TRBV4-3 | CASSQDGLAGGPFNEQFF | TGCGCCAGCAGCCAAGATGGCCTAGCGGGAGGGCCATTTAATGAGCAGTTCTTC
TRBJ2-2 | 13 | - | - | TRBV10-3 | CAISLGGAGELFF | TGTGCCATCAGCCTAGGGGGGGCCGGGGAGCTGTTTTTT
TRBJ2-6 | 14 | - | once | TRBV9 | CASSQWTGANVLTF | TGTGCCAGCAGCCAGTGGACTGGGGCCAACGTCCTGACTTTC
TRBJ1-1 | 13 | - | - | TRBV7-9 | CASSPRNRNIAFF | TGTGCCAGCAGCCCGCGAAACCGAAACATAGCTTTCTTT
TRBJ2-3 | 14 | TRBD2 | - | TRBV7-9 | CASNLAGVTDTQYF | TGTGCCAGCAACTTAGCGGGAGTGACAGATACGCAGTATTTT